This T cell receptor (beta chain) was documented in a study of CD8 T cells in ankylosing spondylitis. General observations from the study: Prior literature has documented some motif variants in synovial fluid and blood from reactive arthritis. Reportedly, significant enrichment of disease-linked clones occurred in matched ankylosing spondylitis synovial fluid. A motif in TCR beta, a set of under ten highly homologous variants, appeared characteristic of ankylosing spondylitis blood.

The table lists this clonotype with many counts. The antigen is not known. CDR3 length: 14 residues. V dropped 3 bases and J dropped 2 bases, with 12 bases sitting between them. In germline, CDR1 is SGHRS, CDR2 YFSETQ. TCRdb reanalysed the 5' RACE reads using MiXCR and keeps one entry per CDR3 protein. The sample has 130,000 or so distinct CDR3 sequences, over 6% seen once. Specimen: blood, either unsorted or a sorted T cell fraction (not recorded which). This chain links TRBV5-1 with TRBJ2-7; weak D call: TRBD2 (6 bases). This receptor was taken from a male donor with ankylosing spondylitis or in good health (not recorded which). CDR3 sequence: CASSSLAVAYEQYF. CDR3 coding DNA: TGCGCCAGCAGCTCCTTAGCGGTAGCCTACGAGCAGTACTTC.